This T cell receptor beta chain was profiled in a study of blood T cell repertoires in COVID-19. Data came from immunoSEQ multiplex PCR; TCRdb stores just in-frame clones and leaves some out. This table has about 170,000 clones, 70% to 85% appearing once. The sequence derives from a woman aged 70 to 79 in a cohort exposed to, infected with or recovered from COVID-19 (not recorded which). Sequencing input: PBMCs or T cells enriched from blood (not recorded which).

CDR3 DNA: TGTGCAAGTCGCTGGAGGACTAGCGGGTCGGCCCAGTACTTC. This sequence encodes CASRWRTSGSAQYF. The J gene is TRBJ2-5, the V gene TRBV12-2; the D call TRBD2 from the table was never checked on the DNA. TRBV12-2 counts as a pseudogene. This CDR3 region has 14 residues.